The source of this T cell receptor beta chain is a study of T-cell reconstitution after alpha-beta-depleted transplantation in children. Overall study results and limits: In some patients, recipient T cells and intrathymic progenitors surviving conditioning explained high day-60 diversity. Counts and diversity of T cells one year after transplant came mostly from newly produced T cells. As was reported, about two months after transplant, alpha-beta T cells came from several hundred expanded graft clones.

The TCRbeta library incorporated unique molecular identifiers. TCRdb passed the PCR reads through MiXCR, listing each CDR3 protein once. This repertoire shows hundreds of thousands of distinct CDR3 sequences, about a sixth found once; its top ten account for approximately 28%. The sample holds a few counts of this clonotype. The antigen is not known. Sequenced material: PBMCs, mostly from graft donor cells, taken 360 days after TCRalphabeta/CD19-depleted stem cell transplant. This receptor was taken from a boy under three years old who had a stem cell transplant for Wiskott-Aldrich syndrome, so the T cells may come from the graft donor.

CDR3 residues: CASSQEPPGRRDQETQYF. CDR3 DNA: TGCGCCAGCAGCCAAGAACCCCCTGGCCGGCGAGATCAAGAGACCCAGTACTTC. This chain uses TRBV4-1 with TRBJ2-5; D unresolved. V lost 0 bases to trimming and J lost 2 bases, with 19 bases between them. CDR1 and CDR2 (germline): MGHRA, YSYEKL. The CDR3 has 18 amino acids.